A single T cell receptor (beta chain) is shown here with its context. Its antigen is undetermined. CD4+CD45RO+CD25- cells were isolated as memory CD4+ T cells. V dropped 1 base and J dropped 5; count of bases not matched to a gene: 13. The CDR3 runs to 17 residues. After constant-region reverse-primer amplification, full-length variable regions underwent semi-nested PCR with Nested Universal Primer A. Each CDR3 protein is one row after TCRdb ran MiXCR on the 5' RACE reads. This repertoire shows some 32,000 distinct CDR3 sequences, approximately 24% found once; its top ten account for roughly 4%. General observations from the study: Tumor memory CD4+ T cell TCR gene usage clustered with blood and lymph node memory CD4+ cells and lymph node naive CD4+ cells. Greatest tumor Treg TCR overlap was with tumor naive CD4+ cells.

The sequence derives from a female donor with breast cancer. Sequenced material: memory CD4+ T cells sorted from blood. The sample's subset: memory CD4+ T cells, CD4+CD45RO+CD25-. V and J are TRBV12-3 or TRBV12-4 and TRBJ2-7; TRBD2 agrees at 8 bases. The CDR3 DNA sequence: TGTGCCAGCAGTTTAGGCCCTCGGACTAGCTATGGACACGAGCAGTACTTC. It translates to CASSLGPRTSYGHEQYF.